This TCR beta chain was recorded in a study of shared clonotypes between healthy human individuals. Study-level background: The study enrolled a couple of women and a few men aged 18 to 49.

For this clone: Its antigen is unidentified.

Study-wide results and caveats: The sharing of around 5% of naive CD4 clonotypes was seen across a few donors. The study sampled only blood, and tissue repertoires likely differ.

Samples underwent the assay at deep level. Profiling relied on immunoSEQ multiplex PCR, and the TCRdb table lists in-frame clones only, not all of them. Here the sample spans over a million clones, more than 75% being singletons. Per the germline V gene, CDR1 is SQVTM and CDR2 is ANQGSEA. Deletions cut 7 bases from V and 3 bases from J, with 9 bases between. The CDR3 has 11 amino acids. The sample comprised memory CD4+ T cells from PBMCs. The sample's subset: CD45RA-negative fraction. This chain connects TRBV29-1 to TRBJ2-5, with D perhaps matching TRBD1 or TRBD2 (5 bases each). The TCR sequence derives from a man between 18 and 29 years old in good health. Some clones in this sample may be carry-over from other donors' samples. The CDR3 region has the DNA TGCAGCGAGCAGGGAGAAGAGACCCAGTACTTC. Residues: CSEQGEETQYF.